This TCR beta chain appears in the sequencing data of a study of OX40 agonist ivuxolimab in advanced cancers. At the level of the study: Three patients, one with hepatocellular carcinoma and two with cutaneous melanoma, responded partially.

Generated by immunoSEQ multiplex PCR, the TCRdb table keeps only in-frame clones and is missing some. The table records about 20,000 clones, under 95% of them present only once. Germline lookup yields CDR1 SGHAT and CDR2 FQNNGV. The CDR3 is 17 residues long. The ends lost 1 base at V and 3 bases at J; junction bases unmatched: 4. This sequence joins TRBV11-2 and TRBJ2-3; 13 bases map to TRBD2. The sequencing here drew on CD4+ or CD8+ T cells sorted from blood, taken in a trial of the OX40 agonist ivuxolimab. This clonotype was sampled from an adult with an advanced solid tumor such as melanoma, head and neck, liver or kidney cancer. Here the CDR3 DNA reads TGTGCCAGCAGCTTAGGACTAGCGGGGGGCCCTACAGATACGCAGTATTTT. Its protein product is CASSLGLAGGPTDTQYF.